The entry that follows covers one T cell receptor beta chain sequence. The target antigen is unknown. Trimming took 7 bases from V and 7 from J, leaving 19 bases between them. The CDR3 contains 15 residues. The sample comes from a study of response to subunit inactivated influenza vaccine. Study-wide findings and caveats: T cells newly recruited by each seasonal influenza vaccination are few, the authors suggested.

TCRdb reprocessed the RT-PCR reads via MiXCR and lists one record per CDR3 protein. Here the sample spans hundreds of thousands of distinct CDR3 sequences, approximately 24% being singletons. The receptor was isolated from a man in his fifties who received an inactivated influenza vaccine. The source was CD4+ T cells sorted from PBMCs, collected about 5 days after vaccination. The genes are TRBV12-3 or TRBV12-4 and TRBJ1-4; possibly TRBD1 for D (5 bases). CDR3 in DNA: TGTGCCAGCAACACGGGTGGGGCAGTGGGTGAAAAACTGTTTTTT. Translation: CASNTGGAVGEKLFF.